This T cell receptor (beta chain) was captured in a study of tumor and adjacent non-tumor tissue in lung cancer. Study information: The cohort had about a dozen adenocarcinoma, 2 squamous cell and 1 small cell patients.

Germline V gene data show CDR1 as ENHRY and CDR2 as SYGVKD. The CDR3 covers 16 residues. Study-wide results and caveats: Tumor tissue had significantly higher TCR diversity than normal lung. In normal lung, the top 100 clones were significantly more dominant than in tumor.

The template was RNA from unsorted bulk tissue. A note on this clonotype: As yet, its antigen is unknown. One end of the junction does not line up with germline, which may come from a read error.

The library came from three nested PCR rounds adapted from ARM-PCR protocols. TCRdb itself ran the multiplex PCR reads through MiXCR, one entry per CDR3 protein. The sample contains 55,000 to 70,000 distinct CDR3 sequences, about three fifths of which appear only once. V is TRBV10-3 and J is TRBJ1-5, with 7 bases that match TRBD1. The clonotype comes from a man in his forties or fifties with non-small cell lung cancer. The sample taken for sequencing was lung tumor tissue. CDR3 in amino acids: CAISERQGNSNKPQHF. The CDR3 DNA reads TGTGCCATCAGTGAGCGACAGGGCAATAGCAATAAGCCCCAGCATTTT.